This note documents a single TCR beta chain sequence. Its matching antigen is unknown. The repertoire was sequenced with immunoSEQ multiplex PCR; TCRdb's copy has only in-frame clones and lacks some. Here the sample spans 100,000 or so clones, approximately 91% being singletons. Germline assignment: CDR1 SGHVS and CDR2 FQNEAQ. This CDR3 comprises 14 residues. V gave up 2 bases and J gave up 3 bases; unmatched junction bases: 3. This entry is derived from a study of OX40 agonist ivuxolimab in advanced cancers. Study-level background: Head and neck, renal cell, melanoma or hepatocellular carcinoma were the cancers that dose-escalation patients had. Participants, 82.7% male, averaged approximately 65 years of age, ranging from about 23 to 90. Regarding the study as a whole: Clonal expansion was seen in CD4+ and CD8+ blood T cells by week 6 at 0.1 to 3.0 mg/kg. On average, CD8+ T cells showed a greater number of expanded clones than CD4+.

This TCR was sampled from an adult with an advanced solid tumor such as melanoma, head and neck, liver or kidney cancer. The source was CD4+ or CD8+ T cells sorted from blood, collected in a trial of the OX40 agonist ivuxolimab. The chain couples TRBV7-8 to TRBJ2-5; TRBD2 agrees at 7 bases. The CDR3, as DNA: TGTGCCAGCAGCTTACGGACTAGTAAAGAGACCCAGTACTTC. As protein: CASSLRTSKETQYF.